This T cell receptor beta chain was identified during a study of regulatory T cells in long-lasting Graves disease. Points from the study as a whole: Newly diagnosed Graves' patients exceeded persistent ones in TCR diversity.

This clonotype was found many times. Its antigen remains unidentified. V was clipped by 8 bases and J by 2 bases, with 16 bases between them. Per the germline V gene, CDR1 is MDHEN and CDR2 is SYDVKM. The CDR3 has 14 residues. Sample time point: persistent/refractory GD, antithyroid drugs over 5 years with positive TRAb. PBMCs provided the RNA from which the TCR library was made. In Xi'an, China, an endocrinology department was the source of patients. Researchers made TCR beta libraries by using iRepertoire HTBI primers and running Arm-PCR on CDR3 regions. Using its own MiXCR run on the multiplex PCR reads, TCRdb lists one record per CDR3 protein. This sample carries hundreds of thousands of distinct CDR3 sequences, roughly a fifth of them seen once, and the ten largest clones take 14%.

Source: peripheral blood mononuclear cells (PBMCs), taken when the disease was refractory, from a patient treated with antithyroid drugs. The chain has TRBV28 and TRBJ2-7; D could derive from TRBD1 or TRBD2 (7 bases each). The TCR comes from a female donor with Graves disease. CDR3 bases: TGTGCCAGCGGCGGGACAGCGGGGACCTACGAGCAGTACTTC. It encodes CASGGTAGTYEQYF.